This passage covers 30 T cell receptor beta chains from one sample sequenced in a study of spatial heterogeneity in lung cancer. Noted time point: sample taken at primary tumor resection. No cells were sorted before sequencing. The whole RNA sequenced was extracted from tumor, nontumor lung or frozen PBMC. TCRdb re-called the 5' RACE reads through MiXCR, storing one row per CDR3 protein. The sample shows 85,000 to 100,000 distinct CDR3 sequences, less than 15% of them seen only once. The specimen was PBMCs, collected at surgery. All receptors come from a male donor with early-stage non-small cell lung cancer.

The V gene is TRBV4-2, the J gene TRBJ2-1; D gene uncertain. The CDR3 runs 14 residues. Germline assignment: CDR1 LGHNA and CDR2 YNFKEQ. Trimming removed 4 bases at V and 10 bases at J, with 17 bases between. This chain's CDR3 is CASSPAPVDREQFF. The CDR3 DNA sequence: TGTGCCAGCAGCCCCGCCCCCGTCGACCGCGAGCAGTTCTTC.

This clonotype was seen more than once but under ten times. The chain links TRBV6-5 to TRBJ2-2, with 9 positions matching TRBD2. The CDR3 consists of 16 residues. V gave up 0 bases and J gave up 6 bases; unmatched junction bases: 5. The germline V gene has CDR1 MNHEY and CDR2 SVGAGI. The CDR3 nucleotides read TGTGCCAGCAGTTACTCGCGCGGGGGGGCGGCCGGGGAGCTGTTTTTT. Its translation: CASSYSRGGAAGELFF.

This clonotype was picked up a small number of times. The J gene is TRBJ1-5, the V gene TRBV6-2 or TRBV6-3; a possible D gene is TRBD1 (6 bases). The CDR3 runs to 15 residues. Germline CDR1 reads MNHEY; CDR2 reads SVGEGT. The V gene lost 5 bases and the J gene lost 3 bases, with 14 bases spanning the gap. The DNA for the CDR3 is TGTGCCAGCAGTATACTACAGGGACCCAATCAGCCCCAGCATTTT. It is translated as CASSILQGPNQPQHF.

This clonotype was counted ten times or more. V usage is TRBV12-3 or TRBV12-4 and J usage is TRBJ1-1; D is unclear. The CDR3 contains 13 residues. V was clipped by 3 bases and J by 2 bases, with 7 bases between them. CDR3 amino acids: CASSFGENTEAFF. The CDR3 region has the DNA TGTGCCAGCAGTTTTGGTGAAAACACTGAAGCTTTCTTT.

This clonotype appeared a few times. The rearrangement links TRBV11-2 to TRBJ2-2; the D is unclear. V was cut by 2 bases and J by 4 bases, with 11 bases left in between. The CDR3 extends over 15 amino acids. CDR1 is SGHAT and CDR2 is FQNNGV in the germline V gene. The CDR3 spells CASSLQRVATGELFF. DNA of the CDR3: TGTGCCAGCAGCTTACAAAGGGTCGCCACCGGGGAGCTGTTTTTT.

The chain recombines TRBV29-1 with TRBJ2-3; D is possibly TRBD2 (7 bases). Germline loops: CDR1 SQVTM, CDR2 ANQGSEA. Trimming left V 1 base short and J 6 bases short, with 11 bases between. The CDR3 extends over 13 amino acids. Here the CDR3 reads CSVEAGGGDTQYF. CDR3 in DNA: TGCAGCGTTGAAGCCGGCGGGGGCGATACGCAGTATTTT.

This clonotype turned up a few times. The CDR3 nucleotides read TGCGCCAGCACTGGGACAGCCTACGAGCAGTACTTC. Translating gives CASTGTAYEQYF. The chain has TRBV5-1 and TRBJ2-7; 7 nucleotides line up with TRBD1. Trimming at V came to 6 bases and at J to 2 bases, leaving 2 bases not matched to a gene. The CDR3 extends over 12 amino acids. Germline lookup yields CDR1 SGHRS and CDR2 YFSETQ.

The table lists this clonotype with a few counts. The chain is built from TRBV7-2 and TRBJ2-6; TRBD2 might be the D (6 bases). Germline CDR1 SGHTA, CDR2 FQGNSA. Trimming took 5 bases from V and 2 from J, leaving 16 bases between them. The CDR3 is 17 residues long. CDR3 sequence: CASSPSAGQAGANVLTF. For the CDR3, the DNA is TGTGCCAGCAGCCCGTCCGCGGGGCAAGCTGGGGCCAACGTCCTGACTTTC.

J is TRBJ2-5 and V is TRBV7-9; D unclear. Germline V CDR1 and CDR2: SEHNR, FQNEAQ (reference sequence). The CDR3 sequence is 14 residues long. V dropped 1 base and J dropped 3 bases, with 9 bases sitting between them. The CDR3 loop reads CASSLVGGKETQYF. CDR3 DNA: TGTGCCAGCAGCTTAGTGGGCGGTAAAGAGACCCAGTACTTC.

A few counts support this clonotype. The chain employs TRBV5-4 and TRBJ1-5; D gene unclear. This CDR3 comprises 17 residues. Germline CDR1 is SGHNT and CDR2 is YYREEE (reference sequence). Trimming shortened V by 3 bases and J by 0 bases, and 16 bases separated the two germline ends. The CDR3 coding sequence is TGTGCCAGCAGCTGGATCGGGATAATTTATAGCAATCAGCCCCAGCATTTT. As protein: CASSWIGIIYSNQPQHF.

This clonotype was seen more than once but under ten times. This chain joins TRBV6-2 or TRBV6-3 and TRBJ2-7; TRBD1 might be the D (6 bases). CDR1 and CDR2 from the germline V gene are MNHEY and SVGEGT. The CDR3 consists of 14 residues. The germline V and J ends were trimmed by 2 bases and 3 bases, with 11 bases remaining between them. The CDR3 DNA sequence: TGTGCCAGCAGTTACGGGGGACATAGCTACGAGCAGTACTTC. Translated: CASSYGGHSYEQYF.

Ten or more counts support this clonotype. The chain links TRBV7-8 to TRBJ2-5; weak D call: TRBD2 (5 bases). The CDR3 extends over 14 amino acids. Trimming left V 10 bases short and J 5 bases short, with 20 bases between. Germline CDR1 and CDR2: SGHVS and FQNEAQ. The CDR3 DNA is TGTGCCACCTACCTAGGCGGGCTAAGTGAGACCCAGTACTTC. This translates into CATYLGGLSETQYF.

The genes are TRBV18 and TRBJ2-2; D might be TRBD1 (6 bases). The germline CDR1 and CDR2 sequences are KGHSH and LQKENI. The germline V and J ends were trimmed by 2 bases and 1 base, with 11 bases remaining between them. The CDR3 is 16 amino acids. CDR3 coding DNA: TGTGCCAGCTCACCATCGAGACAGGTGAACACCGGGGAGCTGTTTTTT. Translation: CASSPSRQVNTGELFF.

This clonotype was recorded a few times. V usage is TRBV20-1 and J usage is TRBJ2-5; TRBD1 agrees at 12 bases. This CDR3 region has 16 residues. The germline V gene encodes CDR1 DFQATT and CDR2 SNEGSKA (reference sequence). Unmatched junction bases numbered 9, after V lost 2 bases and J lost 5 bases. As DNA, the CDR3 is TGCAGTGCTAGAAAATTGGGACAGGGGGCACCGGAGACCCAGTACTTC. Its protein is CSARKLGQGAPETQYF.

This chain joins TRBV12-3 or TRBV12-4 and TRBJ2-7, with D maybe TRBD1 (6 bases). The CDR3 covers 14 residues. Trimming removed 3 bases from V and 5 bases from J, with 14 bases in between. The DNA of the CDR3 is TGTGCCAGCAGTTTGAACAGGGATATTAACGAGCAGTACTTC. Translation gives CASSLNRDINEQYF.

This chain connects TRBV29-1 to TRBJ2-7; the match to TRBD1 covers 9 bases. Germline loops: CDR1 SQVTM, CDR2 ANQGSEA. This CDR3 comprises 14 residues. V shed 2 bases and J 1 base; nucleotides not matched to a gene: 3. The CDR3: CSVELGQGSYEQYF. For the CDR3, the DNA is TGCAGCGTTGAACTGGGACAGGGTTCCTACGAGCAGTACTTC.

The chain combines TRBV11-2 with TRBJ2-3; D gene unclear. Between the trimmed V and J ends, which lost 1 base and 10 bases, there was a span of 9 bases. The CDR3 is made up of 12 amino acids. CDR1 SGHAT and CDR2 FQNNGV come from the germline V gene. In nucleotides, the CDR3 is TGTGCCAGCAGCTTAGTGGGGTTAGCGCAGTATTTT. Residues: CASSLVGLAQYF.

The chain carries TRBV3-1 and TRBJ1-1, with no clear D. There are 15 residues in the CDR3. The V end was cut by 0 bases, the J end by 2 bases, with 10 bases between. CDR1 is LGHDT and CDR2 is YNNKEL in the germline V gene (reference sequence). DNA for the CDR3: TGTGCCAGCAGCCAAGATCGGAGGGCTAACACTGAAGCTTTCTTT. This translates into CASSQDRRANTEAFF.

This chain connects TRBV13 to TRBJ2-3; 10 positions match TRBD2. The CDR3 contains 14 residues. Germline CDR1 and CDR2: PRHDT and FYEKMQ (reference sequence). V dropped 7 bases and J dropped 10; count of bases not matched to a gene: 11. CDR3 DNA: TGTGCCAGCATCCAAGCGGGAGGGCGGATTGCGCAGTATTTT. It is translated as CASIQAGGRIAQYF.

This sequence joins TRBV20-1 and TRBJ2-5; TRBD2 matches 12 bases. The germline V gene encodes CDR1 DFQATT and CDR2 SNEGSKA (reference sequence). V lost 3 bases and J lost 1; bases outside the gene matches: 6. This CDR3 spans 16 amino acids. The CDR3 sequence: CSASALAGGPQETQYF. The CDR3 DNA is TGCAGTGCTAGCGCGCTAGCGGGGGGGCCCCAAGAGACCCAGTACTTC.

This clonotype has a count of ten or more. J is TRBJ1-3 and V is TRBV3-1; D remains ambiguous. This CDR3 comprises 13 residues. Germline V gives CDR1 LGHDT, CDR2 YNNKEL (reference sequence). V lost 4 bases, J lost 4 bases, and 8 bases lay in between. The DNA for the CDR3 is TGTGCCAGCAGCCGCTCTTCGGGAAACACCATATATTTT. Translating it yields CASSRSSGNTIYF.

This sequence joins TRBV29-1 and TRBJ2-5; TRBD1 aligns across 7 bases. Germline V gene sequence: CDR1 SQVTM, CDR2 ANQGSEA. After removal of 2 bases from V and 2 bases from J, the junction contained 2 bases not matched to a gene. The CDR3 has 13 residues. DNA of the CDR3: TGCAGCGTTGAAAGGGACAGTCAAGAGACCCAGTACTTC. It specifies CSVERDSQETQYF.

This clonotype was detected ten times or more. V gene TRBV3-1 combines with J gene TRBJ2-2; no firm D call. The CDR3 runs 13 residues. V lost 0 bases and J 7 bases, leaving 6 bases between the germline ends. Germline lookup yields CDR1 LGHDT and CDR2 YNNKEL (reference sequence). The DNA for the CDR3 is TGTGCCAGCAGCCAAGAAGTCAGCGGGGAGCTGTTTTTT. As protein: CASSQEVSGELFF.

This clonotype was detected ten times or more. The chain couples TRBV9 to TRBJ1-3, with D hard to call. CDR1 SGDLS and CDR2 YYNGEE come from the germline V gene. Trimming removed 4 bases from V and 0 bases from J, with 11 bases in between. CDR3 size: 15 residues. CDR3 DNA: TGTGCCAGCAGCCCAGGAGCGAGCTCTGGAAACACCATATATTTT. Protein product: CASSPGASSGNTIYF. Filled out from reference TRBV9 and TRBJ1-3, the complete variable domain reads DSGVTQTPKHLITATGQRVTLRCSPRSGDLSVYWYQQSLDQGLQFLIQYYNGEERAKGNILERFSAQQFPDLHSELNLSSLELGDSALYFCASSPGASSGNTIYFGEGSWLTVV.

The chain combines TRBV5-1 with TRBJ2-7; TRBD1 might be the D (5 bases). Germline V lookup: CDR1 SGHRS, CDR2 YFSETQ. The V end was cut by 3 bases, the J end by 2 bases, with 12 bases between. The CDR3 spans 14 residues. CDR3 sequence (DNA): TGCGCCAGCAGCTCCCAGACAGCAACCTACGAGCAGTACTTC. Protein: CASSSQTATYEQYF.

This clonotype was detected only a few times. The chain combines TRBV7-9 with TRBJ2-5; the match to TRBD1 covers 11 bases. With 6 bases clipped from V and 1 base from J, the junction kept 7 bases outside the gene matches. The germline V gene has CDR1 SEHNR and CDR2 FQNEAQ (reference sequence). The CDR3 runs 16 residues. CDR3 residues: CASRDAGTGGQETQYF. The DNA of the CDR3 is TGTGCCAGCAGAGACGCCGGGACAGGGGGCCAAGAGACCCAGTACTTC.

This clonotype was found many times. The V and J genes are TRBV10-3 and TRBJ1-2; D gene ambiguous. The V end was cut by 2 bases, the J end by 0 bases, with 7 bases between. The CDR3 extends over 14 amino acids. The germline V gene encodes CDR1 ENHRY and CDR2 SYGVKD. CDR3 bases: TGTGCCATCAGTGAGCCAGGCTCTAACTATGGCTACACCTTC. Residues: CAISEPGSNYGYTF.

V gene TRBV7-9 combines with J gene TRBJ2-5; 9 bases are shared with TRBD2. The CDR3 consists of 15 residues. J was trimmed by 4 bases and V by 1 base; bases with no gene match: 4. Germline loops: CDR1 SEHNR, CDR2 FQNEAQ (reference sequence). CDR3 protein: CASSLVAGGSETQYF. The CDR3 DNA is TGTGCCAGCAGCTTAGTCGCGGGAGGGTCAGAGACCCAGTACTTC.

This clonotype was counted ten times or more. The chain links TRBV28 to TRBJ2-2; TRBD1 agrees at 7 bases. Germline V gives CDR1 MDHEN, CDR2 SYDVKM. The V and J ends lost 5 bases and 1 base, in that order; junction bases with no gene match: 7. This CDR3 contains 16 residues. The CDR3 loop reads CASSPGTVLNTGELFF. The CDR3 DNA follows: TGTGCCAGCAGTCCCGGGACAGTCCTGAACACCGGGGAGCTGTTTTTT.

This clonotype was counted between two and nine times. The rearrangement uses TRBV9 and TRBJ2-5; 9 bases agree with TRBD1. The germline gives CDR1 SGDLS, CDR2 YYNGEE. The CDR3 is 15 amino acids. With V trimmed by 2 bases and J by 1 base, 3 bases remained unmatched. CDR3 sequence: CASSVGTGSQETQYF. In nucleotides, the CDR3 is TGTGCCAGCAGCGTCGGGACAGGGTCCCAAGAGACCCAGTACTTC.